This TCR beta chain was documented in a study of blood T cells in healthy people across ages. Whole-study findings and limits: Possibly confounding the expanded clonotype changes was the fact that donor CMV status was unknown. Correlation between TCR beta diversity and naive T cell percentage was strong. TCR beta diversity, measured per million T cells, fell in a roughly linear way with age.

For the second PCR, which ran for roughly 7 to 11 cycles, a sample-barcoded 5' primer and a J-beta primer mix were used. Researchers report that a template-switch adaptor with 12 random nucleotides tagged each cDNA molecule. TCRdb independently ran MiXCR on the 5' RACE reads; one entry per CDR3 protein. The sample contains just over 1 million distinct CDR3 sequences, 35% to 55% of which appear only once. This CDR3 has 13 residues. Germline V gives CDR1 MNHEY, CDR2 SVGAGI. As concerns this clonotype: As yet, its antigen is unknown.

The rearrangement joins TRBV6-5 to TRBJ2-7, with TRBD1 matching 7 bases. The J call may be wrong; the DNA end is better matched by TRBJ2-4. This sequence was found in a woman aged 60-75 years in good health. The material sequenced was blood. The CDR3 bases are TGTGCCAGCAGTTACTTACAGGGGAACATTCAGTACTTC. Its translation: CASSYLQGNIQYF.